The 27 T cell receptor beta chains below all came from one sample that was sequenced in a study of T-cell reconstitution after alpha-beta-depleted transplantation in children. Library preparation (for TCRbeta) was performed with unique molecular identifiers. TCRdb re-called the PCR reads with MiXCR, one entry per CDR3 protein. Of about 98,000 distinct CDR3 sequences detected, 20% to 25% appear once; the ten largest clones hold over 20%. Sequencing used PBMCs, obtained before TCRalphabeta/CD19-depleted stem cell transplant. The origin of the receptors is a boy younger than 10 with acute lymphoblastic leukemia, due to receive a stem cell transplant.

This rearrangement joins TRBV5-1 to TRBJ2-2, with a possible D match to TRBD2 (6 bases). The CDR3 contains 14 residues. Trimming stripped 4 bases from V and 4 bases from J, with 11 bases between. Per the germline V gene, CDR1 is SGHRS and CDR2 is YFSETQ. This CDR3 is CASSPQGGTGELFF. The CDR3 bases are TGCGCCAGCAGCCCCCAGGGAGGCACCGGGGAGCTGTTTTTT.

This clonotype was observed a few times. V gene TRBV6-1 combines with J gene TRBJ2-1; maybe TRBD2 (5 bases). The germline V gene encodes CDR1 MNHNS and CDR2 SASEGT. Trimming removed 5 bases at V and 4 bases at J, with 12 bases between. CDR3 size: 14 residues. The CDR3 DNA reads TGTGCCAGCAGTATCGGAGGACGATACAATGAGCAGTTCTTC. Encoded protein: CASSIGGRYNEQFF.

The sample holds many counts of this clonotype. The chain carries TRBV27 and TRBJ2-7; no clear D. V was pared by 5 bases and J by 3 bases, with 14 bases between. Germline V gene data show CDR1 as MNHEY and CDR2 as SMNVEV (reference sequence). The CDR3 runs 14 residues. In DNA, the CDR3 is TGTGCCAGCAGTCCTGGTCGTATGATCTACGAGCAGTACTTC. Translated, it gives CASSPGRMIYEQYF.

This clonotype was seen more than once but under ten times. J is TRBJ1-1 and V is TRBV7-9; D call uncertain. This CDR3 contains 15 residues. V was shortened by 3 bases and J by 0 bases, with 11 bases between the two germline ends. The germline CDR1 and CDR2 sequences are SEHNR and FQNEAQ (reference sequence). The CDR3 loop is CASSFRGGMNTEAFF. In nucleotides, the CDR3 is TGTGCCAGCAGCTTCCGGGGTGGGATGAACACTGAAGCTTTCTTT.

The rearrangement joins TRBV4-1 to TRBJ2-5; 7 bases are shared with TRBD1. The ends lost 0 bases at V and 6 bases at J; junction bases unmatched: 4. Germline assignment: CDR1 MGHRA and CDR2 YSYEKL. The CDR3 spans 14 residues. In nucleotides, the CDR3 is TGCGCCAGCAGCCAAGAGGAGAGGGGGCAGACCCAGTACTTC. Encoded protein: CASSQEERGQTQYF.

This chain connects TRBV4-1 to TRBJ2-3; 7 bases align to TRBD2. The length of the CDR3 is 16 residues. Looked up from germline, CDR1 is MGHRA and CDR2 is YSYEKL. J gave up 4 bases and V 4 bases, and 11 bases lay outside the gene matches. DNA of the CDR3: TGCGCCAGCAGCCTACGGGCTAGCGGAGGTGCAGATACGCAGTATTTT. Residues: CASSLRASGGADTQYF.

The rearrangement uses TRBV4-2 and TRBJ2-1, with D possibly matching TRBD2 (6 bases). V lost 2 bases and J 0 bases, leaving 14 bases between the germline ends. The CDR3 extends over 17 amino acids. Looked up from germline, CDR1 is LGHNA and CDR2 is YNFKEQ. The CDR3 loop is CASSQIPRTISYNEQFF. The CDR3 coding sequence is TGTGCCAGCAGCCAAATTCCGAGGACTATCTCCTACAATGAGCAGTTCTTC.

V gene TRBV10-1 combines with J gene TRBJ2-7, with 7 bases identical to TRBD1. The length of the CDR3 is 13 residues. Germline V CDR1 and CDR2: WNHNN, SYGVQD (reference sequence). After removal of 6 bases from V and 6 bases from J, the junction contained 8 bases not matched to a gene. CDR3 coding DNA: TGCGCCAGCAGAGAGGGACAGTCATCCGAGCAGTACTTC. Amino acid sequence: CASREGQSSEQYF.

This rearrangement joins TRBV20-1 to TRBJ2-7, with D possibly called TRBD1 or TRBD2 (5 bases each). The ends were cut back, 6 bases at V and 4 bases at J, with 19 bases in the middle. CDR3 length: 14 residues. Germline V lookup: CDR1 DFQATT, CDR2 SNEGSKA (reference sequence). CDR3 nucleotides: TGCAGTGCGCCGCCCCGGGGCCTACGGTACGAGCAGTACTTC. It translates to CSAPPRGLRYEQYF.

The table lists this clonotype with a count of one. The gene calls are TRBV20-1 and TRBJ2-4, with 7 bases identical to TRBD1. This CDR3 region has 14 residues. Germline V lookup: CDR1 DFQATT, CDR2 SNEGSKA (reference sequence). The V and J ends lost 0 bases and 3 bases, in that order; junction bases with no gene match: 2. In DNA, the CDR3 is TGCAGTGCTAGAGATAGGACAGGCAAAAACATTCAGTACTTC. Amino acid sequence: CSARDRTGKNIQYF.

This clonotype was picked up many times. In DNA, the CDR3 is TGCGCCAGCAGCTGGAAAGGGGGGAACTACGAGCAGTACTTC. It encodes CASSWKGGNYEQYF. The V gene is TRBV5-1, the J gene TRBJ2-7; TRBD1 or TRBD2 may be the D gene (6 bases each). With 3 bases removed from V and 3 bases from J, the gap between germline ends came to 13 bases. The germline V gene encodes CDR1 SGHRS and CDR2 YFSETQ. The CDR3 is 14 residues long.

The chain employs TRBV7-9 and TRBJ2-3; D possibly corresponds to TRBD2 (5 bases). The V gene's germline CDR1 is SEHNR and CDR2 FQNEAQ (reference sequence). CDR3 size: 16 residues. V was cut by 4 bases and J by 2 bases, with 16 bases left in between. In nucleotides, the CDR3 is TGTGCCAGCAGCTCCGAAGCGGAGGCTTACACAGATACGCAGTATTTT. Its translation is CASSSEAEAYTDTQYF.

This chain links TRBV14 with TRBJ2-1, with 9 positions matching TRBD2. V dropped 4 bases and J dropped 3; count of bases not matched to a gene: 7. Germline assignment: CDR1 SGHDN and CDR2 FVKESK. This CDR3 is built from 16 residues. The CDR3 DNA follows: TGTGCCAGCAGCCTACTGACTAGCGGAAACTACAATGAGCAGTTCTTC. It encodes CASSLLTSGNYNEQFF.

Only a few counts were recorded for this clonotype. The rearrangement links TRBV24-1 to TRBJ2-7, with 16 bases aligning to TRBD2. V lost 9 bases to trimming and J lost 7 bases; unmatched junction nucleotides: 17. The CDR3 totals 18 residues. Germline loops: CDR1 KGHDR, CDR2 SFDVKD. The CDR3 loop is CATYSPGTSGRASREQYF. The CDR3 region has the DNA TGTGCCACCTATAGTCCCGGGACTAGCGGGAGGGCTAGTCGGGAGCAGTACTTC.

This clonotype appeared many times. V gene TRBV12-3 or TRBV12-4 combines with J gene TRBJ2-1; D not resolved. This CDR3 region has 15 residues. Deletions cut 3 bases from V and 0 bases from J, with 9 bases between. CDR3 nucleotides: TGTGCCAGCAGTTTCACGGCTCCCTCCTACAATGAGCAGTTCTTC. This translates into CASSFTAPSYNEQFF.

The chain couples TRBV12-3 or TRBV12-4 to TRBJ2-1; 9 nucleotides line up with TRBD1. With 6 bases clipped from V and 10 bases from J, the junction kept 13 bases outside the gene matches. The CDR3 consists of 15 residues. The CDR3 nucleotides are TGTGCCAGCAGCGCGGGGACAGGGTTGTTCGGGGAGCAGTTCTTC. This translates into CASSAGTGLFGEQFF.

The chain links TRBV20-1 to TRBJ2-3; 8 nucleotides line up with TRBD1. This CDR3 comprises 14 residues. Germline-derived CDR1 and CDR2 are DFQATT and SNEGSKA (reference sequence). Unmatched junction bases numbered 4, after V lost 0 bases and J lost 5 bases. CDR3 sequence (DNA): TGCAGTGCTAGAGACGACAGGGGAGAAGATACGCAGTATTTT. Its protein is CSARDDRGEDTQYF.

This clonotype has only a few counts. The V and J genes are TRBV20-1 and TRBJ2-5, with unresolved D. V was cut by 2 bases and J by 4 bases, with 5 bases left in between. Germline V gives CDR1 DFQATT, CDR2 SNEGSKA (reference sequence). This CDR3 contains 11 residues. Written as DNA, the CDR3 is TGCAGTGCTAGACACGGAGAGACCCAGTACTTC. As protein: CSARHGETQYF.

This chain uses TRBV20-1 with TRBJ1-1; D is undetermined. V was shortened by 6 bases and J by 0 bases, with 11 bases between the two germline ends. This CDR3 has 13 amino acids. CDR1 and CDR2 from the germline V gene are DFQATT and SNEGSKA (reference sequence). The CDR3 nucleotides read TGCAGTGCCCTGACAACAGTGAACACTGAAGCTTTCTTT. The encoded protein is CSALTTVNTEAFF.

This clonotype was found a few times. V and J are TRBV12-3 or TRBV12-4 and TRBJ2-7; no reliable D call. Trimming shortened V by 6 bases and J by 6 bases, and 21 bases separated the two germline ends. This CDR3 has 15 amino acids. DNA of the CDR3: TGTGCCAGCAGCCCCTTAGTCGGGTCGAGCCGCGAGCAGTACTTC. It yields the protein CASSPLVGSSREQYF.

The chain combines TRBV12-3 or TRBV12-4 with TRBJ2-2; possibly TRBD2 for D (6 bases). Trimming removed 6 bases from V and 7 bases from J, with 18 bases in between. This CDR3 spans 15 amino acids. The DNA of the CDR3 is TGTGCCAGCAGCTATTACCTGGGACTCGGCGGGGAGCTGTTTTTT. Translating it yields CASSYYLGLGGELFF.

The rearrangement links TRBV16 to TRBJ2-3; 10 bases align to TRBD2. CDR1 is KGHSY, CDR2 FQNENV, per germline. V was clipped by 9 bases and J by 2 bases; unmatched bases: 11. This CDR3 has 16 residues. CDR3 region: CARSSGGLASTDTQYF. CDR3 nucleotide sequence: TGTGCCAGGAGCTCCGGGGGACTAGCGTCCACAGATACGCAGTATTTT.

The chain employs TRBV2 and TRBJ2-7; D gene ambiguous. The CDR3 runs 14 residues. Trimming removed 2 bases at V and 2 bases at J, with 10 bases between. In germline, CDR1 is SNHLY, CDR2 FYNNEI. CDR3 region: CASSERRSAYEQYF. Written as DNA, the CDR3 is TGTGCCAGCAGTGAAAGACGGAGCGCCTACGAGCAGTACTTC.

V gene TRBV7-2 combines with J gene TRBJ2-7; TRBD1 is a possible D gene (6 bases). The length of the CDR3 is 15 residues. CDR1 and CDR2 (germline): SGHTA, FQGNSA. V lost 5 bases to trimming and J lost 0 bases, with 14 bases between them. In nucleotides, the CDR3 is TGTGCCAGCAGCATGCGACAGGCGAACTCCTACGAGCAGTACTTC. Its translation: CASSMRQANSYEQYF.

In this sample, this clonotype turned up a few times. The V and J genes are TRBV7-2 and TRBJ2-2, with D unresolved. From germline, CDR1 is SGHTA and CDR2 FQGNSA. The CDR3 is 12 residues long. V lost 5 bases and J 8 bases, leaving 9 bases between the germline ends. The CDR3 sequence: CASSPLLGELFF. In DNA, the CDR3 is TGTGCCAGCAGCCCACTCCTGGGGGAGCTGTTTTTT.

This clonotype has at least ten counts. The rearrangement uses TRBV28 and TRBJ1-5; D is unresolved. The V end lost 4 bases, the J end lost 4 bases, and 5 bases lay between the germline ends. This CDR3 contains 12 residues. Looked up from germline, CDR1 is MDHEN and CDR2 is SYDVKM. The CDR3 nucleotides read TGTGCCAGCAGTTCACCTAATCAGCCCCAGCATTTT. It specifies CASSSPNQPQHF. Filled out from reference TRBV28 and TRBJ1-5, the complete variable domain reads DVKVTQSSRYLVKRTGEKVFLECVQDMDHENMFWYRQDPGLGLRLIYFSYDVKMKEKGDIPEGYSVSREKKERFSLILESASTNQTSMYLCASSSPNQPQHFGDGTRLSIL.

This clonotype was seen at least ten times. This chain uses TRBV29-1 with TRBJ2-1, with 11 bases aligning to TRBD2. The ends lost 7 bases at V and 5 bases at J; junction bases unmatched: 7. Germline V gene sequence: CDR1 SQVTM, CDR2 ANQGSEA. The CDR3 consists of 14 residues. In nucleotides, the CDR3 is TGCAGCGCCCCGGGACTAGCGGAACACAATGAGCAGTTCTTC. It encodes CSAPGLAEHNEQFF.